This is a list of T cell receptor beta chains from one sample in a study of response to subunit inactivated influenza vaccine. MiXCR was run by TCRdb on the RT-PCR reads, yielding one entry per CDR3 protein. This sample has hundreds of thousands of distinct CDR3 sequences, with over 10% found just once. The material was PBMCs from blood, obtained 40 to 50 days after vaccination. The receptors originated from a man between 50 and 59 years old who received an inactivated influenza vaccine. Both conserved end residues are part of each CDR3.

V,J,CDR3
TRBV18,TRBJ2-7,CASSPRDGRAEQYF
TRBV20-1,TRBJ2-7,CSASRETHEQYF
TRBV4-3,TRBJ2-5,CASSQASGKGETQYF
TRBV7-2,TRBJ2-5,CASSLDLPGGKTQYF
TRBV2,TRBJ1-2,CASRIGQASGYTF
TRBV12-3/TRBV12-4,TRBJ1-2,CATATVYGYTF
TRBV20-1,TRBJ1-2,CSAYPRGRPNYGYTF
TRBV7-2,TRBJ2-1,CASSSRTSGGALEQFF
TRBV5-1,TRBJ2-5,CASSSTSLQETQYF
TRBV6-2/TRBV6-3,TRBJ1-1,CASKRGVNTEAFF
TRBV5-1,TRBJ2-4,CASSTGQGSSYTKNIQYF
TRBV12-3/TRBV12-4,TRBJ1-1,CASSRDRWGTEAFF
TRBV4-2,TRBJ1-2,CASSQKQGTFGYGYTF
TRBV18,TRBJ2-7,CASSSTTYEQYF
TRBV12-3/TRBV12-4,TRBJ2-4,CASSGFGSGGVNIQYF
TRBV12-3/TRBV12-4,TRBJ1-6,CATKPGINSPLHF
TRBV12-3/TRBV12-4,TRBJ1-6,CASSARGSNSPLHF
TRBV12-3/TRBV12-4,TRBJ1-2,CASTKDRLAGYTF
TRBV29-1,TRBJ2-1,CSAMGGGSYNEQFF
TRBV7-9,TRBJ1-2,CASEATEPGLSYGYTF
TRBV20-1,TRBJ1-5,CSARSFSNQHQHF
TRBV7-2,TRBJ2-3,CASSLAETYMDTQYF
TRBV5-1,TRBJ2-3,CASSLIAGGTDTQYF
TRBV6-1,TRBJ2-4,CASSDPWGKNIQYF
TRBV4-2,TRBJ2-6,CASSQEVTSGANVLTF
TRBV12-3/TRBV12-4,TRBJ2-2,CASSSSDRVATGELFF